A selection of T cell receptor beta chains follows, all from one sample in a study of response to subunit inactivated influenza vaccine. TCRdb passed the RT-PCR reads through MiXCR, listing each CDR3 protein once. In the table there are some 640,000 distinct CDR3 sequences, over 11% of which are singletons. Sequenced here: PBMCs from blood, sampled 14 days before vaccination. These receptor sequences come from a man between 45 and 60 years old who received an inactivated influenza vaccine. The CDR3 runs from the conserved cysteine through the conserved F or W. D genes are given only for firm matches. Clone size is given for some rows only: seen once, a few or many times, or a class if the clone is expanded.

TRBJ2-3 TRBV7-9 - - CASSLMTGAGTNTQYF TGTGCCAGCAGCTTAATGACGGGAGCAGGCACAAATACGCAGTATTTT
TRBJ1-4 TRBV15 - - CATSRDPSGEKLFF TGTGCCACCAGCAGAGATCCCAGCGGTGAAAAACTGTTTTTT
TRBJ2-7 TRBV20-1 TRBD2 - CSACSGSGTYEQYF TGCAGTGCTTGTAGCGGGAGTGGGACCTACGAGCAGTACTTC
TRBJ2-7 TRBV11-1 TRBD2 few CASSPGLAGGPISYEQYF TGTGCCAGCAGCCCGGGACTAGCGGGAGGGCCCATCTCCTACGAGCAGTACTTC
TRBJ2-3 TRBV7-9 - - CASSLSQDTQYF TGTGCCAGCAGCTTATCGCAAGATACGCAGTATTTT
TRBJ2-5 TRBV12-5 - - CASGSGLNRETQYF TGTGCTAGTGGTTCGGGACTCAACAGGGAGACCCAGTACTTC
TRBJ2-3 TRBV3-1 - few CASSQDSFSTDTQYF TGTGCCAGCAGCCAGGACTCCTTCAGCACAGATACGCAGTATTTT
TRBJ2-7 TRBV9 - - CASSDSRGANEQYF TGTGCCAGCAGCGATAGCCGGGGGGCGAACGAGCAGTACTTC
TRBJ2-5 TRBV12-3/TRBV12-4 TRBD1 - CASSSRDRALSGTQYF TGTGCCAGCAGCTCAAGGGACAGGGCGCTGTCAGGGACCCAGTACTTC
TRBJ2-5 TRBV29-1 - few CSVAEMVRETQYF TGCAGCGTTGCGGAAATGGTTAGGGAGACCCAGTACTTC
TRBJ1-3 TRBV9 - few CASSVGQLGSGNTIYF TGTGCCAGCAGCGTAGGCCAGTTGGGCTCTGGAAACACCATATATTTT
TRBJ1-5 TRBV12-3/TRBV12-4 - many CASRRGGNQPQHF TGTGCCAGCAGGCGAGGGGGCAATCAGCCCCAGCATTTT
TRBJ2-2 TRBV5-1 TRBD1 - CASSPRQGHGELFF TGCGCCAGCAGCCCTAGACAGGGGCACGGGGAGCTGTTTTTT
TRBJ1-2 TRBV4-1 - - CASSQGGLGNYGYTF TGCGCCAGCAGCCAAGGAGGGCTAGGGAACTATGGCTACACCTTC
TRBJ2-1 TRBV4-3 - few CASSQGIRLLNEQFF TGCGCCAGCAGCCAAGGTATAAGACTTCTAAATGAGCAGTTCTTC
TRBJ2-1 TRBV2 TRBD2 - CASSPRTSGRTFNEQFF TGTGCCAGCAGTCCAAGGACTAGCGGAAGGACCTTCAATGAGCAGTTCTTC
TRBJ1-1 TRBV28 - - CASSFLNEAFF TGTGCCAGCAGTTTTCTTAATGAAGCTTTCTTT
TRBJ1-1 TRBV6-1 - few CASTLGGDMNTEAFF TGTGCCAGCACCCTGGGGGGGGATATGAACACTGAAGCTTTCTTT
TRBJ2-2 TRBV3-1 - - CASSPKRGSNTGELFF TGTGCCAGCAGCCCGAAGAGAGGTTCGAACACCGGGGAGCTGTTTTTT
TRBJ2-7 TRBV7-9 - once CASSLADMGEQYF TGTGCCAGCAGCTTAGCCGACATGGGCGAGCAGTACTTC
TRBJ2-3 TRBV7-8 - - CASFKRLEQYTSTDTQYF TGTGCCAGCTTTAAGAGACTAGAACAATACACTAGCACAGATACGCAGTATTTT
TRBJ1-1 TRBV5-1 - few CASSPSGPRGAEAFF TGCGCCAGCAGCCCATCGGGACCGAGGGGGGCTGAAGCTTTCTTT
TRBJ1-2 TRBV6-6 - many CASSYVQVYGYTF TGTGCCAGCAGTTACGTCCAGGTGTATGGCTACACCTTC
TRBJ1-2 TRBV20-1 TRBD1 few CSAREGTGRSDGYTF TGCAGTGCTAGAGAGGGGACAGGGCGATCGGATGGCTACACCTTC
TRBJ2-1 TRBV20-1 - - CSARGTASHNEQFF TGCAGTGCTAGAGGGACAGCTTCCCACAATGAGCAGTTCTTC
TRBJ1-2 TRBV6-2/TRBV6-3 TRBD1 few CASTQGQGATNYGYTF TGTGCCAGCACTCAAGGACAGGGGGCAACTAACTATGGCTACACCTTC
TRBJ1-1 TRBV29-1 - many CSVVPPFTNTEAFF TGCAGCGTTGTCCCCCCTTTCACAAACACTGAAGCTTTCTTT
TRBJ2-2 TRBV5-6 - few CASSFYPENTGELFF TGTGCCAGCAGCTTTTACCCAGAGAACACCGGGGAGCTGTTTTTT
TRBJ2-7 TRBV28 - many CASSSGAYEQYF TGTGCCAGCAGCTCGGGGGCCTACGAGCAGTACTTC
TRBJ2-5 TRBV25-1 TRBD2 few CASSLTSGRAAETQYF TGTGCCAGCAGTTTGACTAGCGGGAGGGCCGCGGAGACCCAGTACTTC
TRBJ2-3 TRBV4-2 TRBD2 - CASSQGLAGDVDTQYF TGTGCCAGCAGCCAAGGACTAGCGGGGGATGTAGATACGCAGTATTTT
TRBJ2-7 TRBV27 TRBD1 few CASSLVDRDEQYF TGTGCCAGCAGTTTAGTGGACAGGGACGAGCAGTACTTC
TRBJ2-7 TRBV7-9 TRBD1 - CASSLGRQGTGEQYF TGTGCCAGCAGCTTAGGTAGACAGGGGACAGGCGAGCAGTACTTC
TRBJ2-5 TRBV15 TRBD1 few CATSRDLWTGGQETQYF TGTGCCACCAGCAGAGATCTGTGGACAGGGGGCCAAGAGACCCAGTACTTC
TRBJ2-2 TRBV6-2/TRBV6-3 - few CASSYSGFENTGELFF TGTGCCAGCAGTTACTCCGGGTTTGAGAACACCGGGGAGCTGTTTTTT
TRBJ2-3 TRBV4-1 - many CASSQEVDLRADTQYF TGCGCCAGCAGCCAAGAGGTGGACCTGCGGGCAGATACGCAGTATTTT
TRBJ1-2 TRBV6-1 - few CASSEPSGSGHNYGYTF TGTGCCAGCAGTGAACCGTCCGGCTCAGGGCATAACTATGGCTACACCTTC
TRBJ1-1 TRBV27 - few CASSPYGRLNTEAFF TGTGCCAGCAGCCCGTACGGGAGGTTGAACACTGAAGCTTTCTTT
TRBJ1-1 TRBV29-1 - few CSASANSGKNTEAFF TGCAGCGCATCCGCCAACTCAGGGAAAAACACTGAAGCTTTCTTT
TRBJ2-3 TRBV6-1 TRBD1 few CASRNRGSTDTQYF TGTGCCAGCAGAAACAGGGGGAGCACAGATACGCAGTATTTT
TRBJ2-6 TRBV5-1 - few CASSFVAAGLGSGANVLTF TGCGCCAGCAGCTTTGTGGCGGCAGGGCTAGGCTCTGGGGCCAACGTCCTGACTTTC
TRBJ2-3 TRBV20-1 TRBD2 few CSARDRTGTSGRARTDTQYF TGCAGTGCTAGAGATCGGACAGGGACTAGCGGGAGGGCCAGAACAGATACGCAGTATTTT
TRBJ2-2 TRBV5-4 - - CASSPKTNTGELFF TGTGCCAGCAGCCCCAAGACGAACACCGGGGAGCTGTTTTTT
TRBJ1-1 TRBV5-1 - many CASSLAGSGTEAFF TGCGCCAGCAGCTTGGCGGGCTCCGGCACTGAAGCTTTCTTT
TRBJ2-5 TRBV2 TRBD2 - CASSDFGVLAAPQETQYF TGTGCCAGCAGTGATTTTGGGGTGCTAGCGGCTCCACAAGAGACCCAGTACTTC
TRBJ2-3 TRBV15 - - CATSRGGHTDTQYF TGTGCCACCAGCAGAGGAGGACACACAGATACGCAGTATTTT
TRBJ2-3 TRBV10-3 TRBD2 - CAINPSGKLTDTQYF TGTGCCATCAACCCTAGCGGGAAGCTCACAGATACGCAGTATTTT
TRBJ2-7 TRBV28 - once CASSFGRLAVHYEQYF TGTGCCAGCAGTTTCGGGCGGTTAGCAGTTCACTACGAGCAGTACTTC
TRBJ2-1 TRBV9 - - CASSADGTPRDEQFF TGTGCCAGCAGCGCCGACGGGACCCCCCGTGATGAGCAGTTCTTC
TRBJ2-7 TRBV20-1 - few CSAREPRVRGTYEQYF TGCAGTGCTAGAGAACCCAGGGTCCGGGGGACCTACGAGCAGTACTTC
TRBJ2-5 TRBV7-2 - - CASSSQTRYQETQYF TGTGCCAGCAGCTCCCAGACTCGGTACCAAGAGACCCAGTACTTC
TRBJ2-2 TRBV28 TRBD2 - CASRSRGGGELFF TGTGCCAGCAGATCACGGGGGGGCGGGGAGCTGTTTTTT
TRBJ2-2 TRBV11-3 - many CASSPRLTGELFF TGTGCCAGCAGCCCGCGCCTAACCGGGGAGCTGTTTTTT
TRBJ2-2 TRBV7-3 TRBD2 - CASSSFTVAGETGELFF TGTGCCAGCAGCTCTTTTACCGTAGCGGGAGAGACCGGGGAGCTGTTTTTT
TRBJ2-7 TRBV7-2 TRBD2 - CASSYPYRLAGEVGRSPYEQYF TGTGCCAGCAGCTACCCCTACAGACTAGCGGGAGAGGTGGGTCGGAGCCCCTACGAGCAGTACTTC
TRBJ2-1 TRBV10-2 TRBD2 - CASNRGLAGDYNEQFF TGCGCCAGCAACCGGGGACTAGCGGGGGACTACAATGAGCAGTTCTTC
TRBJ1-6 TRBV6-1 - many CASRKQGYNSPLHF TGTGCCAGCAGAAAACAGGGTTATAATTCACCCCTCCACTTT
TRBJ1-1 TRBV5-1 TRBD1 few CASSSPGQGAKAFF TGCGCCAGCAGCTCCCCGGGACAGGGGGCAAAAGCTTTCTTT
TRBJ2-3 TRBV18 TRBD2 few CASSPASGEHHDSTDTQYF TGTGCCAGCTCCCCAGCTAGCGGGGAACACCATGATAGCACAGATACGCAGTATTTT